The 8 T cell receptor beta chains in this list originate from one sample, sequenced in a study of OX40 agonist ivuxolimab in advanced cancers. TCRdb's copy holds only in-frame clones and misses some; the assay was immunoSEQ multiplex PCR. The repertoire has roughly 59,000 clones, 84% of them found once; the top ten carry approximately 2%. This specimen consisted of CD4+ or CD8+ T cells sorted from blood, obtained in a trial of the OX40 agonist ivuxolimab. The receptors derive from an adult with an advanced solid tumor such as melanoma, head and neck, liver or kidney cancer.

V usage is TRBV28 and J usage is TRBJ1-4; tentatively, D is TRBD1 (6 bases). The CDR3 consists of 15 residues. The germline V and J ends were trimmed by 1 base and 11 bases, with 17 bases remaining between them. The germline V gene has CDR1 MDHEN and CDR2 SYDVKM. For the CDR3, the DNA is TGTGCCAGCAGTTTATCAGTCGGGGGCTCCGCTAAACTGTTTTTT. Its translation: CASSLSVGGSAKLFF.

The rearrangement links TRBV29-1 to TRBJ2-3; 12 positions match TRBD2. The germline CDR1 and CDR2 sequences are SQVTM and ANQGSEA. The CDR3 loop spans 17 amino acids. V was pared by 2 bases and J by 4 bases, with 10 bases of the junction left unmatched. CDR3 amino acids: CSVEFATSGRGADTQYF. CDR3 nucleotide sequence: TGCAGCGTTGAATTCGCGACTAGCGGGAGAGGGGCAGATACGCAGTATTTT.

The chain combines TRBV30 with TRBJ2-3, with D possibly TRBD2 on 6 matching bases. CDR1 is GTSNPN and CDR2 is SVGIG in the germline V gene (reference sequence). The CDR3 totals 15 residues. Trimming removed 0 bases at V and 2 bases at J, with 12 bases between. CDR3 residues: CAWSVGSGYTDTQYF. CDR3 nucleotide sequence: TGTGCCTGGAGTGTAGGAAGCGGGTACACAGATACGCAGTATTTT.

V usage is TRBV30 and J usage is TRBJ2-3; D ambiguous. V gave up 3 bases and J gave up 4 bases, with 5 bases separating them. The V gene's germline CDR1 is GTSNPN and CDR2 SVGIG (reference sequence). The CDR3 loop spans 11 amino acids. Here the CDR3 reads CAWSYADTQYF. CDR3 in DNA: TGTGCCTGGAGCTACGCAGATACGCAGTATTTT.

V and J are TRBV9 and TRBJ2-1; 10 bases are shared with TRBD2. In germline, CDR1 is SGDLS, CDR2 YYNGEE. CDR3 length: 18 amino acids. V lost 4 bases, J lost 6 bases, and 16 bases stayed unmatched. The DNA of the CDR3 is TGTGCCAGCAGCTCGTCAAGGACCGGACTAGCGGTGCCCAATGAGCAGTTCTTC. Its translation: CASSSSRTGLAVPNEQFF.

V and J are TRBV30 and TRBJ2-3, with 7 nucleotides matching TRBD2. The CDR3 is 22 residues long. The germline CDR1 and CDR2 sequences are GTSNPN and SVGIG (reference sequence). V dropped 6 bases and J dropped 0; count of bases not matched to a gene: 30. The CDR3 DNA reads as TGTGCCTGCCATTTGACTAGCAGGACATCGGGAAATCAGTTTGTAAGCACAGATACGCAGTATTTT. Translated, it gives CACHLTSRTSGNQFVSTDTQYF.

V and J are TRBV4-1 and TRBJ1-2; 7 bases align to TRBD1. The CDR3 has 19 residues. Germline V gives CDR1 MGHRA, CDR2 YSYEKL. After removal of 3 bases from V and 5 bases from J, the junction contained 21 bases not matched to a gene. DNA for the CDR3: TGCGCCAGCAGCCAGGGACTCGACAGGGTGGGGACCTATGGGTATGGCTACACCTTC. Translation gives CASSQGLDRVGTYGYGYTF.

The chain employs TRBV7-2 and TRBJ2-1; D possibly uses TRBD1 or TRBD2 (5 bases each). V lost 5 bases to trimming and J lost 6 bases, with 11 bases between them. This CDR3 region has 13 residues. CDR1 and CDR2 (germline): SGHTA, FQGNSA. CDR3 DNA: TGTGCCAGCAGCCTGGGACCTCTCAATGAGCAGTTCTTC. Protein sequence: CASSLGPLNEQFF.